This is a list of T cell receptor beta chains from one sample in a study of blood T cell repertoires in COVID-19. Method: immunoSEQ multiplex PCR; TCRdb's copy keeps in-frame clones and lacks some. Found here are around 230,000 clones, 84% of them singletons; the top ten hold around 2.4%. The sample was peripheral blood. The receptors come from a middle-aged man who had recovered from COVID-19. The CDR3 runs from the conserved cysteine through the conserved F or W. Fields, in order: D gene, J gene, V gene, CDR3 protein. A D gene is named only where the DNA matches it firmly.

TRBD1	TRBJ2-2	TRBV6-2/TRBV6-3	CASSPTAGRGWNTGELFF
TRBD2	TRBJ2-5	TRBV4-1	CASSRSAGYGEETQYF
TRBD1	TRBJ1-6	TRBV7-2	CASSWTGDGNSPLHF
TRBD1	TRBJ2-1	TRBV5-1	CASRSDRGYYNEQFF
TRBD1	TRBJ1-6	TRBV19	CASQGAGDSPLHF
-	TRBJ1-4	TRBV10-3	CAIRAKEDRGGF
-	TRBJ1-3	TRBV6-2/TRBV6-3	CASSRDFPGNTIYF
-	TRBJ1-1	TRBV2	CAGSRDTEAFF
TRBD2	TRBJ2-5	TRBV5-4	CASSLTSGQETQYF
-	TRBJ2-3	TRBV25-1	CASSETRTSTDTQYF
-	TRBJ1-2	TRBV6-2/TRBV6-3	CASSSGGKSGYTF
TRBD2	TRBJ2-1	TRBV7-2	CASSSMRLAQPHNEQFF
TRBD1	TRBJ1-5	TRBV7-2	CASSLLTGNNQPQHF
TRBD1	TRBJ1-5	TRBV5-6	CASSTRDRVAPQHF
-	TRBJ2-1	TRBV2	CASSVSGGSYNEQFF
-	TRBJ2-2	TRBV6-6	CASSYTVAIEELFF
-	TRBJ1-6	TRBV5-1	CASRGGANSPLHF
TRBD1	TRBJ1-4	TRBV15	CATSVGQGAAEKLFF
-	TRBJ2-3	TRBV27	CASSLYLSSGTTDTQYF
-	TRBJ1-1	TRBV12-5	CASGFRNTEAFF
-	TRBJ2-1	TRBV6-5	CASTKETTGYNEQFF
-	TRBJ1-1	TRBV9	CASSPWGAEAFF
TRBD1	TRBJ1-1	TRBV6-2/TRBV6-3	CASSYSGQGRPMNTEAFF
-	TRBJ1-2	TRBV5-5	CASSLGTFANYGYTF
-	TRBJ1-1	TRBV4-3	CASSQDHSPAKNTEAFF
-	TRBJ2-7	TRBV18	CASSRAGQRVEQYF
-	TRBJ2-1	TRBV19	CASSIVPGANEQFF
-	TRBJ1-2	TRBV27	CASRSVDYGYTF
-	TRBJ1-3	TRBV5-5	CASSLGRSSGNTIYF
TRBD1	TRBJ1-5	TRBV19	CASDGTGVNQPQHF
TRBD1	TRBJ2-5	TRBV18	CASSLDRLETQYF
-	TRBJ2-7	TRBV7-2	CASSLLESYEQYF
-	TRBJ2-1	TRBV7-2	CASSLPPEGQRNEQFF
-	TRBJ2-3	TRBV9	CASSVETGSTDTQYF
TRBD1	TRBJ2-4	TRBV5-6	CASRPGRGIAKNIQYF
TRBD2	TRBJ2-3	TRBV3-1/TRBV3-2	CASSLGTSGGAGADTQYF
-	TRBJ2-2	TRBV7-7	CASSPDYTNTGELFF
TRBD2	TRBJ2-1	TRBV5-1	CASSLLAGNEQFF
-	TRBJ1-6	TRBV18	CASSPGGKDSPLHF